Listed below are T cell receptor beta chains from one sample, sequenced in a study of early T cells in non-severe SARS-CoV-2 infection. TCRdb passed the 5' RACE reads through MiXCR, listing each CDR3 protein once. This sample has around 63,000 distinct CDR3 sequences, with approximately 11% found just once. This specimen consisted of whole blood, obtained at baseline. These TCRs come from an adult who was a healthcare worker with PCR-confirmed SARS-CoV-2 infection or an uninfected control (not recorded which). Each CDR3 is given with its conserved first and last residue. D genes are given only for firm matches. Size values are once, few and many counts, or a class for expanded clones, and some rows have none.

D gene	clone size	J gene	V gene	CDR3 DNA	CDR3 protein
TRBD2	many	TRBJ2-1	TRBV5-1	TGCGCCAGCAGCGGACTAGCGGGATCTAATGAGCAGTTCTTC	CASSGLAGSNEQFF
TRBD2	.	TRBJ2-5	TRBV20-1	TGCAGTGCCACCGGGACTAGCGGAAAAGAGACCCAGTACTTC	CSATGTSGKETQYF
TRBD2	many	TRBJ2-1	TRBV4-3	TGCGCCAGCAGCCATTTACTAGCGGAGTACAATGAGCAGTTCTTC	CASSHLLAEYNEQFF
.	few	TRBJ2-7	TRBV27	TGTGCCAGCAGATTACTAACACTGGCCTACGAGCAGTACTTC	CASRLLTLAYEQYF
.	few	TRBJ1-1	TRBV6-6	TGTGCCAGCGTACAACACCTAATGAACACTGAAGCTTTCTTT	CASVQHLMNTEAFF
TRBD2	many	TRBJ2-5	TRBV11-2	TGTGCCAGCAGCAGATGGGCGGGAGAGGGGGAGACCCAGTACTTC	CASSRWAGEGETQYF
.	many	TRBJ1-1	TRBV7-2	TGTGCCAGCAGCCTTAGAGGGGTTAAGCTGAACACTGAAGCTTTCTTT	CASSLRGVKLNTEAFF
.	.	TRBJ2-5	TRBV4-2	TGTGCCAGCAGCCAAGCAGGAGCGACATTCCAAGAGACCCAGTACTTC	CASSQAGATFQETQYF
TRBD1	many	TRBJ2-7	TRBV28	TGTGCCAGCAGTTTATACCCGGGACAGGGAACCCTCTACGAGCAGTACTTC	CASSLYPGQGTLYEQYF
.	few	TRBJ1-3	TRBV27	TGTGCCAGCAGTCGAACAGGTTCTGGAAACACCATATATTTT	CASSRTGSGNTIYF
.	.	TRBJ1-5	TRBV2	TGTGCCAGCATGCGAGGGGCGAGTCAGCCCCAGCATTTT	CASMRGASQPQHF
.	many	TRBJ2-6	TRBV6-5	TGTGCCAGCAGCCAACCACTAGGGGCATGGGCCAACGTCCTGACTTTC	CASSQPLGAWANVLTF
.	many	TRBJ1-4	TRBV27	TGTGCCAGCAGTCGCCAAGTCTTTGGGATTAATGAAAAACTGTTTTTT	CASSRQVFGINEKLFF
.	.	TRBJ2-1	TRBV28	TGTGCCAGCAGCCATCGGACACCGAGCTCCTACAATGAGCAGTTCTTC	CASSHRTPSSYNEQFF
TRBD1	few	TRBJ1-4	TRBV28	TGTGCCAGCAGGTTGACAGGGGGGAATGAAAAACTGTTTTTT	CASRLTGGNEKLFF
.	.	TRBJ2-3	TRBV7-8	TGTGCCAGCGGGGGCGGGACTTCTAGCACAGATACGCAGTATTTT	CASGGGTSSTDTQYF
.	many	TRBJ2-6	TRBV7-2	TGTGCCAGCAGCTTAGTTGGAACAGGGTTCTCTGGGGCCAACGTCCTGACTTTC	CASSLVGTGFSGANVLTF
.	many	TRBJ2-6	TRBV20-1	TGCAGTGCTACAACAGGGAACTCTGGGGCCAACGTCCTGACTTTC	CSATTGNSGANVLTF
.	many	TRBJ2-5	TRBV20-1	TGCAGTGCTAGAGATCCCGCCAGCGGTGGGGAGACCCAGTACTTC	CSARDPASGGETQYF
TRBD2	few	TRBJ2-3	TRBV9	TGTGCCAGCGGGCCCCACCTTCGGCGGGAGAGGGCTACAGATACGCAGTATTTT	CASGPHLRRERATDTQYF
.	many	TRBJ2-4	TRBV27	TGTGCCAGCAGTCTCACGGCAGGCTCCTTTTTCGCCAAAAACATTCAGTACTTC	CASSLTAGSFFAKNIQYF
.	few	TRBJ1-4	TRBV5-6	TGTGCCAGCAGCTTGTTGAGGGGAACTAATGAAAAACTGTTTTTT	CASSLLRGTNEKLFF
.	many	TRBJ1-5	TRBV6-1	TGTGCCAGCCTCCTCCCGGGGGGGGCCCAGCATTTT	CASLLPGGAQHF
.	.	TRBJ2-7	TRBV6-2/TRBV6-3	TGTGCCAGCAACCCACACCTCCGATACGAGCAGTACTTC	CASNPHLRYEQYF
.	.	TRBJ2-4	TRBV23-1	TGCGCCAGCAGTCAATCTGTAGATGGGAACATTCAGTACTTC	CASSQSVDGNIQYF
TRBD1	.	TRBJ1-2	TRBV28	TGTGCCAGCAGCGTTACAGGGGGCCGTGGCTACACCTTC	CASSVTGGRGYTF
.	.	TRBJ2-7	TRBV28	TGTGCCAGCAGTCAGCCGGGACATTCCCACTCCTACGAGCAGTACTTC	CASSQPGHSHSYEQYF
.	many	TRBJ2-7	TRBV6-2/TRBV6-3	TGTGCCAGCAGTTACCGCGGCGTAACCTACGAGCAGTACTTC	CASSYRGVTYEQYF
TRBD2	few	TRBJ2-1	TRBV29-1	TGCAGCGTTGAAAACCCCAGCGGGATTTCCTCCTACAATGAGCAGTTCTTC	CSVENPSGISSYNEQFF
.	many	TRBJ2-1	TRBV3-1	TGTGCCAGCACCCCCGACCGGACGACCTACGACAATGAGCAGTTCTTC	CASTPDRTTYDNEQFF
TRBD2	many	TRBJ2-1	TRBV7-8	TGTGCCAGCAGCTTAGCGGGACCGGGACTAGGGACCAATGAGCAGTTCTTC	CASSLAGPGLGTNEQFF
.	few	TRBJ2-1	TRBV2	TGTGCCAGCAGTGAAAGGGGGAGTCTTGGCAATGAGCAGTTCTTC	CASSERGSLGNEQFF
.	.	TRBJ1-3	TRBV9	TGTGCCACCAGTCAGGGACCGGCTGGAAACACCATATATTTT	CATSQGPAGNTIYF
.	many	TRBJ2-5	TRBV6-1	TGTGCCAGCAGTGTCGGGGTAGGAGAGACCCAGTACTTC	CASSVGVGETQYF
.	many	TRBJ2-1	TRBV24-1	TGTGCCACCGGGACGGACCACTCCTACAATGAGCAGTTCTTC	CATGTDHSYNEQFF
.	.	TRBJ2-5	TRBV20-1	TGCAGTGCTAGAGAGCCCGCAGGGGAGGAGACCCAGTACTTC	CSAREPAGEETQYF